This T cell receptor (beta chain) is from a study of siplizumab effects on memory and regulatory T cells. The germline V and J ends were trimmed by 5 bases and 7 bases, with 6 bases remaining between them. The CDR3 covers 10 residues. Germline CDR1 and CDR2: KGHSH and LQKENI. Repertoires were generated with immunoSEQ multiplex PCR, while TCRdb's copy carries only in-frame clones and drops some. The data hold under 100,000 clones, with about 91% observed a single time. The sequence derives from a human donor in good health. This chain uses TRBV18 with TRBJ2-7, with D maybe TRBD2 (6 bases). The sequencing sample was made of Tregs sorted from blood. CDR3 DNA sequence: TGTGCCAGCTCAGGGGGGGAGCAGTACTTC. Protein product: CASSGGEQYF.